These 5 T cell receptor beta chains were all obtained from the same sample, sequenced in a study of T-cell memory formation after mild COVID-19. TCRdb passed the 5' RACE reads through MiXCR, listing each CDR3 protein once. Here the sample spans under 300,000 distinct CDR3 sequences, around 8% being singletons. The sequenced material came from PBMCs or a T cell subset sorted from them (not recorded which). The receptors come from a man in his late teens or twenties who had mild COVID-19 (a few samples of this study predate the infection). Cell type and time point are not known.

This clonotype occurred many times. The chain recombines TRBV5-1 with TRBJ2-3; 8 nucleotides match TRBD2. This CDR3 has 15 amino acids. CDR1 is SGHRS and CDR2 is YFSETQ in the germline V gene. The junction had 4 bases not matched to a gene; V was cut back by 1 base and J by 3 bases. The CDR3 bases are TGCGCCAGCAGCTTGTCCGGGGGGGGGACAGATACGCAGTATTTT. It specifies CASSLSGGGTDTQYF.

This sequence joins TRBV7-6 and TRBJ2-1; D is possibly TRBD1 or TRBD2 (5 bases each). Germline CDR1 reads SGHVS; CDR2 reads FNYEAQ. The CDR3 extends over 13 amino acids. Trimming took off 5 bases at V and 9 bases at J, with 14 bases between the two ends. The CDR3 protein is CASSVGGAGEQFF. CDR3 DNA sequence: TGTGCCAGCAGCGTGGGTGGGGCGGGTGAGCAGTTCTTC.

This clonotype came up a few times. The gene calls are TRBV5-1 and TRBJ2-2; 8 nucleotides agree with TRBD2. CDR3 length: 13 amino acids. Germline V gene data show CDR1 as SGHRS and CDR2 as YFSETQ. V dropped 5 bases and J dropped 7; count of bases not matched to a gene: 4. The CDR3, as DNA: TGCGCCAGCAGGACTAGCGAAAACGGGGAGCTGTTTTTT. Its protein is CASRTSENGELFF.

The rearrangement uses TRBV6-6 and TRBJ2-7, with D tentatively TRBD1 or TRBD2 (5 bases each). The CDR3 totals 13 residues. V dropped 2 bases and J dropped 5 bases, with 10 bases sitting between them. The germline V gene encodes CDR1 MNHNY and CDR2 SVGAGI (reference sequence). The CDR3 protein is CASSYGGSHEQYF. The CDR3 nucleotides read TGTGCCAGCAGTTACGGGGGTTCCCACGAGCAGTACTTC.

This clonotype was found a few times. Here the CDR3 reads CATSTGSQPQHF. CDR3 DNA sequence: TGTGCCACCAGTACGGGAAGTCAGCCCCAGCATTTT. The chain carries TRBV24-1 and TRBJ1-5; D is unresolved. The CDR3 consists of 12 residues. The germline CDR1 and CDR2 sequences are KGHDR and SFDVKD. Trimming stripped 6 bases from V and 6 bases from J, with 8 bases between.